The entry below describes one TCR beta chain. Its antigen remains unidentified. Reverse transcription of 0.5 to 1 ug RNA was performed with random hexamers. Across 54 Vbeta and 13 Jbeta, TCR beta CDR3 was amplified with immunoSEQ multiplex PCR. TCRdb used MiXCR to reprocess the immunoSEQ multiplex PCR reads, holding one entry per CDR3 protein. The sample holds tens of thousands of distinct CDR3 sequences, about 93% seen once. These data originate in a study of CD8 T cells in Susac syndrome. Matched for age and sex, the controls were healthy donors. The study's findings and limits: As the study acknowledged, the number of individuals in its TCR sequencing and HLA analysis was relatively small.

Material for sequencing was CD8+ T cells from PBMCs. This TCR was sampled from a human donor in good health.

The CDR3 bases are TGTGCCAGCAGTTTAAACGGGGTAGGGGAGACCCAGTACTTC. Protein: CASSLNGVGETQYF. The rearrangement links TRBV12-3 or TRBV12-4 to TRBJ2-5; TRBD2 might be the D (5 bases). The CDR3 is made up of 14 amino acids. Trimming removed 2 bases from V and 5 bases from J, with 12 bases in between.